These T cell receptor beta chains were read from a single sample in a study of shared clonotypes between healthy human individuals. The protocol was immunoSEQ multiplex PCR, while the TCRdb copy is restricted to in-frame clones and leaves out a portion. The repertoire consists of roughly 2.6 million clones, with just over 90% occurring once and the leading ten covering about 0.13%. Sequenced material: naive CD4+ T cells sorted from blood. The source of these receptors is a man in his late teens or twenties in good health. Each CDR3 is given with its conserved first and last residue.

V,J,CDR3
TRBV29-1,TRBJ2-2,CSVFQRRLVGPGELFF
TRBV4-1,TRBJ2-5,CASSQDNGREGETQYF
TRBV5-1,TRBJ2-2,CASSLALRPNGELFF
TRBV20-1,TRBJ2-5,CSAWGGEQYF
TRBV28,TRBJ2-5,CASSPAGTGRETQYF
TRBV28,TRBJ1-5,CASISEGGAVNQPQHF
TRBV7-9,TRBJ2-3,CASSLAGSTDTQYF
TRBV10-2,TRBJ1-2,CASSGQGDGYTF
TRBV5-4,TRBJ2-7,CASSLNGLAGAYEQYF
TRBV12-1,TRBJ1-2,CASSRSDDGYTF
TRBV29-1,TRBJ2-7,CSVEGTSGSSYEQYF
TRBV5-4,TRBJ2-2,CASSLGTSGIRGTGELFF
TRBV7-2,TRBJ2-2,CASSPGTSTGELFF
TRBV30,TRBJ1-4,CAWGYQGFNEKLFF
TRBV2,TRBJ2-3,CASSKDRGTDTQYF
TRBV2,TRBJ2-2,CASSLGGTGELFF
TRBV11-3,TRBJ1-1,CASSLGGRDTEAFF
TRBV6-6,TRBJ2-5,CASSYRQGQETQYF
TRBV7-8,TRBJ1-6,CASSPLSGVSNSPLHF
TRBV5-1,TRBJ1-6,CASSLAEGADSPLHF
TRBV9,TRBJ2-1,CASSGGAYNEQFF
TRBV9,TRBJ1-2,CASSAQGNGYTF
TRBV6-6,TRBJ2-1,CAANSNNEQFF
TRBV7-9,TRBJ2-1,CASSFRDRSNEQFF
TRBV10-3,TRBJ2-3,CAISVGRSNTDTQYF
TRBV30,TRBJ2-7,CAWTSGGRGYEQYF
TRBV4-3,TRBJ1-2,CASSPIQPSEGYTF
TRBV19,TRBJ1-6,CASSGGFAGNSPLHF
TRBV12-5,TRBJ2-1,CASVSGRLHSLYNEQFF
TRBV7-3,TRBJ1-5,CASSLLLTNLYSNQPQHF
TRBV7-2,TRBJ2-1,CASSLVGGVGQFF
TRBV18,TRBJ1-4,CASSGPVRINEKLFF
TRBV7-9,TRBJ2-7,CASSSGLAGDEQYF
TRBV18,TRBJ1-5,CASSAGGNQPQHF
TRBV7-9,TRBJ1-1,CASSLKPSPEAFF
TRBV15,TRBJ1-1,CATSRVDLNTEAFF
TRBV9,TRBJ1-6,CASSTNRDSPLHF
TRBV12-5,TRBJ2-1,CASGLPTPSGSAAYNEQFF
TRBV7-2,TRBJ2-1,CASRYPRTSGFNEQFF
TRBV7-2,TRBJ2-5,CASSLRTPTFGRGQETQYF
TRBV30,TRBJ2-1,CAWNTGGFPYNEQFF
TRBV7-2,TRBJ1-1,CASSLAERAEAFF
TRBV19,TRBJ1-2,CASLSWNYGYTF
TRBV11-2,TRBJ2-7,CASSLGVEQYF
TRBV18,TRBJ2-7,CASSGQGATYEQYF
TRBV2,TRBJ2-1,CASTTPSPLSYNEQFF
TRBV5-1,TRBJ2-5,CASSFADSLTTQYF
TRBV5-8,TRBJ1-5,CASSLARRGDQPQHF
TRBV5-8,TRBJ2-7,CASSLSRYEQYF
TRBV7-2,TRBJ1-4,CASSPLFGEKLFF
TRBV4-1,TRBJ2-6,CASSRGAGNSGANVLTF
TRBV6-6,TRBJ2-6,CASSSTGNPGANVLTF
TRBV6-4,TRBJ1-2,CASSDWGQANYGYTF
TRBV27,TRBJ1-5,CASRPKASEGQPQHF
TRBV25-1,TRBJ1-2,CASSDQPYGYTF
TRBV6-6,TRBJ2-5,CASKLGETQYF
TRBV6-5,TRBJ1-4,CASSAFSATNEKLFF
TRBV28,TRBJ2-7,CASSFFNVRTGTYEQYF
TRBV29-1,TRBJ1-4,CSVEDKARQRSEKLFF
TRBV28,TRBJ2-7,CASSPWTDPTIYEQYF